A selection of T cell receptor beta chains follows, all from one sample in a study of shared clonotypes between healthy human individuals. The method was immunoSEQ multiplex PCR; TCRdb's version includes in-frame clones alone and lacks a portion of them. The sample shows about 2.1 million clones, 93% of them seen only once. Sequencing used naive CD8+ T cells from PBMCs. These TCRs come from a young man in good health. Some clones in this sample may be carry-over from other donors' samples. Each CDR3 is given with its conserved first and last residue. The D gene is left open where the match is weak. Size tells how often a clone was seen (once, few, many) or the class of an expanded clone, and some rows leave it out.

-	TRBV5-1	-	TRBJ1-5	CASIWRGTSNQPQHF	TGCGCCAGCATCTGGAGGGGGACTAGCAATCAGCCCCAGCATTTT
once	TRBV6-1	-	TRBJ1-1	CASSDQGYTEAFF	TGTGCCAGCAGCGACCAGGGTTACACTGAAGCTTTCTTT
once	TRBV19	-	TRBJ1-1	CASTRIGGNTEAFF	TGTGCCAGTACCCGAATTGGGGGGAACACTGAAGCTTTCTTT
-	TRBV19	TRBD2	TRBJ2-3	CASSITSGGGTDTQYF	TGTGCCAGTAGTATAACTAGCGGAGGGGGGACAGATACGCAGTATTTT
-	TRBV28	-	TRBJ1-1	CASSLSARDTEAFF	TGTGCCAGCAGTTTATCAGCGCGGGACACTGAAGCTTTCTTT
once	TRBV6-5	-	TRBJ2-1	CASSYSQGEFYNEQFF	TGTGCCAGCAGTTACTCTCAAGGGGAGTTTTACAATGAGCAGTTCTTC
-	TRBV5-1	-	TRBJ1-2	CASSLKAGDYGYTF	TGCGCCAGCAGCTTGAAAGCAGGGGACTATGGCTACACCTTC
-	TRBV7-8	TRBD1	TRBJ2-7	CASSLRQGAYEQYF	TGTGCCAGCAGCTTACGACAGGGGGCGTACGAGCAGTACTTC
-	TRBV2	-	TRBJ1-2	CASSESAGAPLHYGYTF	TGTGCCAGCAGTGAATCGGCAGGGGCCCCACTTCACTATGGCTACACCTTC
-	TRBV15	TRBD1	TRBJ2-5	CATSRVGQPRETQYF	TGTGCCACCAGCAGAGTGGGACAGCCTCGGGAGACCCAGTACTTC
-	TRBV10-3	-	TRBJ1-2	CAIREWGGGYGYTF	TGTGCCATCAGGGAATGGGGGGGCGGCTATGGCTACACCTTC
-	TRBV2	TRBD1	TRBJ2-7	CASRVGTGYSYEQYF	TGTGCCAGCAGGGTCGGGACAGGGTACTCCTACGAGCAGTACTTC
-	TRBV11-2	TRBD1	TRBJ1-4	CASSSGQDIGKLFF	TGTGCCAGCAGCTCGGGACAGGACATTGGGAAACTGTTTTTT
-	TRBV5-5	-	TRBJ2-1	CASSEGEGSYNEQFF	TGTGCCAGCAGCGAGGGGGAGGGCTCCTACAATGAGCAGTTCTTC
-	TRBV30	-	TRBJ2-5	CAWSVRGAEGERKTQYF	TGTGCCTGGAGTGTACGGGGAGCGGAGGGGGAGAGGAAGACCCAGTACTTC
-	TRBV9	-	TRBJ1-1	CASSVSGASEAFF	TGTGCCAGCAGCGTCTCGGGGGCCTCGGAAGCTTTCTTT
-	TRBV11-2	-	TRBJ2-1	CASSAPGGPSYNEQFF	TGTGCCAGCAGCGCCCCCGGCGGGCCCTCCTACAATGAGCAGTTCTTC
-	TRBV7-9	-	TRBJ2-1	CASSPPEADEQFF	TGTGCCAGCAGCCCGCCAGAGGCTGATGAGCAGTTCTTC
-	TRBV10-1	TRBD2	TRBJ2-7	CATVAGSKYEQYF	TGCGCCACCGTAGCGGGATCGAAGTACGAGCAGTACTTC
few	TRBV30	-	TRBJ1-5	CAWTPDRSNQPQHF	TGTGCCTGGACCCCCGACCGTAGCAATCAGCCCCAGCATTTT
-	TRBV7-6	-	TRBJ2-7	CASSLASSYEQYF	TGTGCCAGCAGCTTAGCGTCGTCCTACGAGCAGTACTTC
-	TRBV27	-	TRBJ2-1	CASTMGGGAWDEQFF	TGTGCCAGCACCATGGGGGGAGGAGCCTGGGATGAGCAGTTCTTC
-	TRBV9	TRBD1	TRBJ2-3	CASSTRTGEADTQYF	TGTGCCAGCAGCACACGGACAGGGGAGGCAGATACGCAGTATTTT
-	TRBV5-1	-	TRBJ2-3	CASSEPGLTDTQYF	TGCGCCAGCAGCGAACCCGGACTAACGGATACGCAGTATTTT
-	TRBV15	-	TRBJ2-1	CATSESGASYNEQFF	TGTGCCACCAGTGAATCAGGGGCGTCCTACAATGAGCAGTTCTTC
-	TRBV18	-	TRBJ1-1	CASSPGEKAVPLGREAFF	TGTGCCAGCTCACCCGGGGAGAAGGCAGTCCCCTTGGGGCGTGAAGCTTTCTTT
-	TRBV14	-	TRBJ2-1	CASSHRRVTRAYNEQFF	TGTGCCAGCAGCCACCGGAGGGTGACTCGTGCCTACAATGAGCAGTTCTTC
-	TRBV2	-	TRBJ1-1	CASSEGVAGVNTEAFF	TGTGCCAGCAGCGAGGGAGTCGCAGGGGTAAACACTGAAGCTTTCTTT
-	TRBV20-1	-	TRBJ2-1	CSARHNNEQFF	TGCAGTGCTCGACATAACAATGAGCAGTTCTTC
-	TRBV10-2	-	TRBJ1-2	CASSESGRPYGYTF	TGCGCCAGCAGTGAGTCGGGGCGGCCCTATGGCTACACCTTC
-	TRBV5-6	-	TRBJ2-7	CASSWWGEMYEQYF	TGTGCCAGCAGCTGGTGGGGGGAGATGTACGAGCAGTACTTC
-	TRBV28	-	TRBJ2-7	CASRRTQEFSYEQYF	TGTGCCAGCAGGCGGACACAGGAGTTCTCCTACGAGCAGTACTTC
-	TRBV7-9	-	TRBJ2-7	CASSGQEIYEQYF	TGTGCCAGCAGCGGGCAGGAAATCTACGAGCAGTACTTC
-	TRBV5-4	TRBD2	TRBJ2-7	CASSGGPSGVSSYEQYF	TGTGCCAGCAGCGGGGGTCCTAGCGGCGTATCTTCCTACGAGCAGTACTTC
-	TRBV4-1	-	TRBJ1-5	CASSQVWGHRQPQHF	TGCGCCAGCAGCCAAGTATGGGGCCACCGGCAGCCCCAGCATTTT
-	TRBV5-1	-	TRBJ1-1	CASSSRATDTEAFF	TGCGCCAGCAGCTCACGGGCCACCGACACTGAAGCTTTCTTT
-	TRBV7-6	-	TRBJ1-5	CASSWGVNQPQHF	TGTGCCAGCAGCTGGGGGGTAAATCAGCCCCAGCATTTT